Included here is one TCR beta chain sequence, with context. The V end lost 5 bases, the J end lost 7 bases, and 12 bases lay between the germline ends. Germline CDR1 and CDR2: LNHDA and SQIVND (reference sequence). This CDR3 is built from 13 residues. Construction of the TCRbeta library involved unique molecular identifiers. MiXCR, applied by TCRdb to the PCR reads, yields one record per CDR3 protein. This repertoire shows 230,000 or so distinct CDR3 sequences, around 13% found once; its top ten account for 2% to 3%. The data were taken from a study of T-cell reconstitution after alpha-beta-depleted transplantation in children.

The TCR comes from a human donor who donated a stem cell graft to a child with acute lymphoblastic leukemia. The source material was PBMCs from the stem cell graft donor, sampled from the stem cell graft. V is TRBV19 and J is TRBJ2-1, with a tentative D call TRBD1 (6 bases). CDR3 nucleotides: TGTGCCAGTAGTCCCCGAGGGGGAAATGAGCAGTTCTTC. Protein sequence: CASSPRGGNEQFF.